This TCR beta chain emerged from a study of blood T cells in healthy people across ages. Broader study findings: Estimates based on one million T cells were treated as lower bounds. Strong correlation existed between TCR beta diversity and naive T cell percentage. The recorded TCR beta diversity per million T cells decreased in a roughly linear manner with age.

This clonotype was recorded at least ten times. As yet, its antigen is unknown. For the second PCR, which ran for roughly 6 to 11 cycles, a sample-barcoded 5' primer and a J-beta primer mix were used. One entry per CDR3 protein results from TCRdb running MiXCR on the 5' RACE reads. The sample shows 700,000 to 950,000 distinct CDR3 sequences, roughly two fifths of them seen only once. Ranging in age from roughly 6 to 90, the donors were healthy Caucasian individuals from Russia. CDR3 length equals 14 residues. V was pared by 5 bases and J by 6 bases, with 10 bases of the junction left unmatched. Germline CDR1 is SQVTM and CDR2 is ANQGSEA.

This chain connects TRBV29-1 to TRBJ2-1; 7 positions match TRBD1. The TCR originated in a woman between 55 and 75 years old in good health. Specimen: blood. The CDR3 DNA reads TGCAGCGTTACAGGGGTTTCTACGGGCAATGAGCAGTTCTTC. This translates into CSVTGVSTGNEQFF.